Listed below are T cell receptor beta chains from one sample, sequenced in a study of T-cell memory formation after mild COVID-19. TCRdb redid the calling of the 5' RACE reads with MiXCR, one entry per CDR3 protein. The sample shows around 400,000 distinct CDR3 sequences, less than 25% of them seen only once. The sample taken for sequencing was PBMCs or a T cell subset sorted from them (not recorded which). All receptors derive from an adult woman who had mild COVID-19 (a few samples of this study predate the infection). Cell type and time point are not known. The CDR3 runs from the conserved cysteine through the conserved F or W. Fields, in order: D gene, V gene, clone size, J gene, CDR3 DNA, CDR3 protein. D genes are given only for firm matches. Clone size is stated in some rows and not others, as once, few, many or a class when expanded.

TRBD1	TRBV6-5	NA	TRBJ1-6	TGTGCCAGCAGACGTACCGGGACAGGGAAAGATAATTCACCCCTCCACTTT	CASRRTGTGKDNSPLHF
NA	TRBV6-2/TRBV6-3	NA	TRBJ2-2	TGTGCCAGCAGTCCGATCAGGGGTGTCGTCGGGGAGCTGTTTTTT	CASSPIRGVVGELFF
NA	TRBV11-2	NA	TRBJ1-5	TGTGCCAGCAGCTTGACGAGGGGTAGCAATCAGCCCCAGCATTTT	CASSLTRGSNQPQHF
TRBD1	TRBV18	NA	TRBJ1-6	TGTGCCAGCTCAGAAGGACAGGGGTATTCACCCCTCCACTTT	CASSEGQGYSPLHF
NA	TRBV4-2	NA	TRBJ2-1	TGTGCCAGCAGCCCCCCGGACGGTCTAGGAAATGAGCAGTTCTTC	CASSPPDGLGNEQFF
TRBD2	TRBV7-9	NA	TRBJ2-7	TGTGCCAGCAGCGGAGGACTAGCGCCTTCCTACGAGCAGTACTTC	CASSGGLAPSYEQYF
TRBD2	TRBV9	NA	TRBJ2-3	TGTGCCAGCAGCGTAGCTAGCGGGAGCTCGACAGATACGCAGTATTTT	CASSVASGSSTDTQYF
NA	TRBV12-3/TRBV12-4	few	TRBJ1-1	TGTGCCAGCAGTTTGGTCCGTTCGCGGACTGAAGCTTTCTTT	CASSLVRSRTEAFF
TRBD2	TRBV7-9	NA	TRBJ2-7	TGTGCCAGCAGCGCCCGACTAGCGGGGGGCCACTTTCCTTACGAGCAGTACTTC	CASSARLAGGHFPYEQYF
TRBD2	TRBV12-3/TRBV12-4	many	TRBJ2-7	TGTGCCAGCAGTCTCGGACTAGCGGGAGGGCGCGAGCAGTACTTC	CASSLGLAGGREQYF
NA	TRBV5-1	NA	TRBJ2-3	TGCGCCAGCAGCTTGTACTACCCAAGCTCGGATACGCAGTATTTT	CASSLYYPSSDTQYF
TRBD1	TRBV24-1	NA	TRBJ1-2	TGTGCCACCAGTGATCGGGACAGCGCTAACTATGGCTACACCTTC	CATSDRDSANYGYTF
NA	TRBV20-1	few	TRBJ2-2	TGCAGTGCTAGTCTACAGACGATGAACACCGGGGAGCTGTTTTTT	CSASLQTMNTGELFF
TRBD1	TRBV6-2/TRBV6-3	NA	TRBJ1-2	TGTGCCAGCGACACCACAGGGGGATCGGTCTATGGCTACACCTTC	CASDTTGGSVYGYTF
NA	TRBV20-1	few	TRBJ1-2	TGCAGTACCAGGCGGACAGCCCTTAACTATGGCTACACCTTC	CSTRRTALNYGYTF
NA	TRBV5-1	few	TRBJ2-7	TGCGCCAGCAGCTTGGACGATAGCTACGAGCAGTACTTC	CASSLDDSYEQYF
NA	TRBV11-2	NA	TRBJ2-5	TGTGCCAGCAGCCCCTCTCAAGGCCGGAAAGAGACCCAGTACTTC	CASSPSQGRKETQYF
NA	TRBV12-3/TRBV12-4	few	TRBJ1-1	TGTGCCAGCAGTTTTGCTATAATGAACACTGAAGCTTTCTTT	CASSFAIMNTEAFF
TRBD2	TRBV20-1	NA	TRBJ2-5	TGCAGTGCTACCCGAGCGGGGGGCGGCGGAGAGACCCAGTACTTC	CSATRAGGGGETQYF
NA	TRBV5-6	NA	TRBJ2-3	TGTGCCAGCAGCCCGGGATCACTCACAGATACGCAGTATTTT	CASSPGSLTDTQYF
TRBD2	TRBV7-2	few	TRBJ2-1	TGTGCCAGCAGCCCAGCGGGGCCACCGTATGAGCAGTTCTTC	CASSPAGPPYEQFF
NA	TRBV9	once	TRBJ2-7	TGTGCCAGCAGCACTGGGGCAGGGAACGTTTACGAGCAGTACTTC	CASSTGAGNVYEQYF
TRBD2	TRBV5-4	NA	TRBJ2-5	TGTGCCAGCAGCTCCGGGACTAGCGGGAAGGTTGGGACCCAGTACTTC	CASSSGTSGKVGTQYF
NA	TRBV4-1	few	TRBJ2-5	TGCGCCAGCAGCCAAGAAGCGCAGGGATTTCAAGAGACCCAGTACTTC	CASSQEAQGFQETQYF
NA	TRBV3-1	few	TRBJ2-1	TGTGCCAGCAGCCCAACCCCCGGGACTTGGGCCTACAATGAGCAGTTCTTC	CASSPTPGTWAYNEQFF
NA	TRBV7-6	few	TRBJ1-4	TGTGCCAGCAGTCAACATGACTCAACCCGTGAAAAACTGTTTTTT	CASSQHDSTREKLFF
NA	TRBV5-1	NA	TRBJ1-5	TGCGCCAGCAGCTTGGGCTGGTCGGGGGATCAGCCCCAGCATTTT	CASSLGWSGDQPQHF
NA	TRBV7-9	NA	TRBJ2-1	TGTGCCAGCAGCCCGCGGGCGTACTACTCCTACAATGAGCAGTTCTTC	CASSPRAYYSYNEQFF
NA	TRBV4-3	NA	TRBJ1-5	TGCGCCAGCAGCCCTCCCTACAGGAGCGAACTTTATAGCAATCAGCCCCAGCATTTT	CASSPPYRSELYSNQPQHF
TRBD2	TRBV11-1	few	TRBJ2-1	TGTGCCAGCAGCCCTACGGGACTAGCGGGAGATGAGCAGTTCTTC	CASSPTGLAGDEQFF
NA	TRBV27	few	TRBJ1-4	TGTGCCAGCAGTCTAACCCTTTATAATGAAAAACTGTTTTTT	CASSLTLYNEKLFF
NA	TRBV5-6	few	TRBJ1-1	TGTGCCAGCAGCTTGCTTTCTGGTAGGAGTAACACTGAAGCTTTCTTT	CASSLLSGRSNTEAFF
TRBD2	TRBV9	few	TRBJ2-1	TGTGCCAGCAGCGTTAATAGCGGGAGGCGGGATGAGCAGTTCTTC	CASSVNSGRRDEQFF
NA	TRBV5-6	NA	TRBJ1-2	TGTGCCAGCTTCTTCAGGGTCGGGTTGCATGGCTACACCTTC	CASFFRVGLHGYTF
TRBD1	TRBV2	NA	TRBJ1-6	TGTGCCAGCAGTTATTTCGGACAGGCTTCACCCCTCCACTTT	CASSYFGQASPLHF
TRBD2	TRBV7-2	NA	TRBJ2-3	TGTGCCAGCAGCTCCCCGGGGGGGCCCCGTCGATCAATTAGCACAGATACGCAGTATTTT	CASSSPGGPRRSISTDTQYF
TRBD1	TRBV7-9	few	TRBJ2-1	TGTGCCAGCAGCTTAGGACAGGGGGCCCACAATGAGCAGTTCTTC	CASSLGQGAHNEQFF
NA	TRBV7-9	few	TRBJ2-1	TGTGCCAGCAGCTTAGTAGAGGTGGGACGGGGTTCCAATGAGCAGTTCTTC	CASSLVEVGRGSNEQFF
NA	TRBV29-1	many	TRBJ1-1	TGCAGCGCTGGGGTTGAAGCTTTCTTT	CSAGVEAFF
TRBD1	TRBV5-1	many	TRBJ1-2	TGTGCCAGCAGCTTGGGACAGAACTATGGCTACACCTTC	CASSLGQNYGYTF
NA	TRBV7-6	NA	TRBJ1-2	TGTGCCAGCAGCGATACAGGGAACTATGGCTACACCTTC	CASSDTGNYGYTF
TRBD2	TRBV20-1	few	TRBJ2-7	TGCAGTGCTAGAGCACCTAGCGGGGTATACGAGCAGTACTTC	CSARAPSGVYEQYF
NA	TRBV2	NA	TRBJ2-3	TGTGCCAGCAGTCCCCCGGGACTTACGAACCCGGATACGCAGTATTTT	CASSPPGLTNPDTQYF
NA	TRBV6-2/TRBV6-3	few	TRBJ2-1	TGTGCCAGCAAATTGGGGGGCATGAATGAGCAGTTCTTC	CASKLGGMNEQFF
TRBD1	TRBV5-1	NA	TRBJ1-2	TGCGCCAGCAGCTTGGAAACCGACAGGGGACGAGGCTATGGCTACACCTTC	CASSLETDRGRGYGYTF
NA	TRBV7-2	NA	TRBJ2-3	TGTGCCAGCAGCTTTAGTAAGAGGAGCACAGATACGCAGTATTTT	CASSFSKRSTDTQYF
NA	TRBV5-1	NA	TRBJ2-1	TGCGCCAGCAGCTTTATAGGGGGGAACCCCTACAATGAGCAGTTCTTC	CASSFIGGNPYNEQFF
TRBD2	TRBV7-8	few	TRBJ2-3	TGTGCCAGCAGCCGACTAGCGGGACATAGCACAGATACGCAGTATTTT	CASSRLAGHSTDTQYF
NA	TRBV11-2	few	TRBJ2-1	TGTGCCAGCAGCAAGACAGAGAGCTCCTACAATGAGCAGTTCTTC	CASSKTESSYNEQFF
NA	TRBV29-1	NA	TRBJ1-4	TGCAGCGTTGACGGGGTTGGCAATGAAAAACTGTTTTTT	CSVDGVGNEKLFF
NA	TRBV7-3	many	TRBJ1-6	TGTGCCAGCAGCTTAGGACACTATAATTCACCCCTCCACTTT	CASSLGHYNSPLHF
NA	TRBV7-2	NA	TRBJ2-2	TGTGCCAGCAGCTTAAATACGAAATCCGGGGAGCTGTTTTTT	CASSLNTKSGELFF
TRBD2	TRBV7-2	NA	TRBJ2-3	TGTGCCAGCAGCCTACATCCGGGACTAGCGGGACCCGGGGGAGATACGCAGTATTTT	CASSLHPGLAGPGGDTQYF